The T cell receptor beta chain described here comes from a study of blood T cell repertoires in COVID-19. In the study overall: Italy, Spain and the United States were the sources of the convalescent and acute COVID-19 samples.

CDR1 and CDR2 from the germline V gene are SGHTA and FQGTGA. The CDR3 is 15 residues long. V was pared by 1 base and J by 2 bases, with 12 bases between. Generated by immunoSEQ multiplex PCR, the TCRdb table keeps only in-frame clones and is missing some. The sample lists around 250,000 clones; roughly nine tenths were seen once. The clonotype originates from a human donor in a cohort exposed to, infected with or recovered from COVID-19 (not recorded which). The donor label of this sample is uncertain. The chain has TRBV7-3 and TRBJ2-7; a possible D gene is TRBD2 (5 bases). Sequencing was done on a sample of PBMCs or T cells enriched from blood (not recorded which). The CDR3 bases are TGTGCCAGCAGCTTAAATGCGGGCAGAACCTACGAGCAGTACTTC. Its protein product is CASSLNAGRTYEQYF.